What follows is one T cell receptor beta chain and its context. Its specificity is unknown. The same CDR3 can be traced to other DNA sequences in this sample. Template for every sorted-subset replicate PCR totaled roughly 210 ng DNA, roughly 30,000 T cell genomes. Repertoires were generated with immunoSEQ multiplex PCR, while TCRdb's copy carries only in-frame clones and drops some. The sample records over a million clones, under 80% being singletons. This entry belongs to a study of shared clonotypes between healthy human individuals. Per the germline V gene, CDR1 is KGHSH and CDR2 is LQKENI. The CDR3 extends over 13 amino acids. V was clipped by 3 bases and J by 4 bases, with 9 bases between them. Study observations and caveats: Memory subsets had estimated richness that was generally smaller than that of naive subsets. Generation of non-shared clonotypes was less probable than generation of clonotypes shared by all four donors.

Sequencing input: memory CD4+ T cells sorted from blood. Subset noted: CD45RA-negative fraction. V usage is TRBV18 and J usage is TRBJ2-5; D ambiguous. The source is a man aged 18 to 29 in good health. The DNA for the CDR3 is TGTGCCAGCTCACCGCCGACACGAGAGACCCAGTACTTC. Translating it yields CASSPPTRETQYF.